This entry is about one TCR beta chain. What it recognizes is unknown. Naive CD4 T cells, CD45RO-negative and CD62L-positive, were flow-sorted from PBMCs. Assay used: immunoSEQ multiplex PCR; TCRdb lists only in-frame clones, some missing. Of about 81,000 clones in the sample, 93% were seen once. The data belong to a study of human versus mouse CDR3 diversity and MHC coevolution. Findings and caveats of the study: Humans had the largest estimated TCR beta repertoire, about 1.6 million clonotypes.

The receptor comes from a person between 25 and 70 years old in good health. Sequencing input: naive CD4+ T cells from blood. Subset noted: CD45RO-negative CD62L-positive naive CD4 T cells.

In nucleotides, the CDR3 is TGCGCCAGCTCAGAACACCCCGTTGGAGCTGAAGCTTTCTTT. Amino acids: CASSEHPVGAEAFF. This rearrangement joins TRBV5-1 to TRBJ1-1; no clear D. The V and J ends lost 7 bases and 6 bases respectively, with 19 bases between them. The CDR3 covers 14 residues. The germline gives CDR1 SGHRS, CDR2 YFSETQ.